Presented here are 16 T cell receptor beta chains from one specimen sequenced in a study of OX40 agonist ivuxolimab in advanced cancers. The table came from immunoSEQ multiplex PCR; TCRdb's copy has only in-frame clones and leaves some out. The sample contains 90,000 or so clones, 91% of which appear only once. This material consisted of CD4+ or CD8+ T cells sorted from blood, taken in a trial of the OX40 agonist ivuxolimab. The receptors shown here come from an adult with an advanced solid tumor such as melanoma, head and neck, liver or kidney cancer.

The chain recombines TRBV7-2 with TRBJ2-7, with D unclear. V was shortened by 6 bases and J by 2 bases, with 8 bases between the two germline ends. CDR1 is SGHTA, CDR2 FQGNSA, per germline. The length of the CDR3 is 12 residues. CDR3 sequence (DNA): TGTGCCAGCAGTTCCCGGACCTACGAGCAGTACTTC. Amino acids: CASSSRTYEQYF.

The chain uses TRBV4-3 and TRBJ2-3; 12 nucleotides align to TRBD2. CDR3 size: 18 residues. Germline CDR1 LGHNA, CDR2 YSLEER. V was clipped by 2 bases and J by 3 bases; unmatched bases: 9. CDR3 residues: CASSQRPILAGGTDTQYF. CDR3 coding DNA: TGCGCCAGCAGCCAAAGGCCAATACTAGCGGGAGGTACAGATACGCAGTATTTT.

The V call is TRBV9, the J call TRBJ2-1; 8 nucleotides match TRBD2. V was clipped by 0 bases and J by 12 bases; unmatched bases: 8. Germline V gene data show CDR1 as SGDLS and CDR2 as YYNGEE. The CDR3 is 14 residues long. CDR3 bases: TGTGCCAGCAGCGTAGGTGGACTAGCTGTGAGGCAGTTCTTC. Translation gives CASSVGGLAVRQFF.

In DNA form, the CDR3 reads TGTGCCAGCCGGGGGAGCGGCCCGCTCACAGATACGCAGTATTTT. Its translation is CASRGSGPLTDTQYF. This chain connects TRBV5-6 to TRBJ2-3, with D maybe TRBD2 (6 bases). The CDR3 runs 15 residues. Trimming shortened V by 7 bases and J by 2 bases, and 17 bases separated the two germline ends. Germline CDR1 is SGHDT and CDR2 is YYEEEE.

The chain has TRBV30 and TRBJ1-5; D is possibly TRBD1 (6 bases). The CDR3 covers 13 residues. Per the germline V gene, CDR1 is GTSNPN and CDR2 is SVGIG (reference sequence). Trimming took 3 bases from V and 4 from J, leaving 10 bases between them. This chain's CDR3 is CAWRRGANQPQHF. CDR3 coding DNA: TGTGCCTGGAGGCGGGGGGCGAATCAGCCCCAGCATTTT.

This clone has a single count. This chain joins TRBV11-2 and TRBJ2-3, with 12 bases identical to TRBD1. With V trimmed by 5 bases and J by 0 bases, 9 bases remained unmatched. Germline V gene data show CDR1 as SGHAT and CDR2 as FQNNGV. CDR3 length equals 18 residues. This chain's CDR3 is CASSAPGQGARSTDTQYF. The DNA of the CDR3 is TGTGCCAGCAGCGCTCCGGGACAGGGGGCCAGGAGCACAGATACGCAGTATTTT.

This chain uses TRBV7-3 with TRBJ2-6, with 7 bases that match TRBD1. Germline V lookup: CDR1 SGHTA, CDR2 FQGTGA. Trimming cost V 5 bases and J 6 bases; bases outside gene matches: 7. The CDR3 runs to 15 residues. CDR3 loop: CASSVQGTEANVLTF. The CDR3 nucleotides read TGTGCCAGCAGCGTACAGGGGACGGAGGCCAACGTCCTGACTTTC.

The chain's CDR3 is CASSIEAGRFSGNTIYF. The CDR3 nucleotides are TGTGCCAGTAGTATAGAGGCAGGGAGATTTTCTGGAAACACCATATATTTT. The genes are TRBV19 and TRBJ1-3, with D possibly TRBD1 on 5 matching bases. The CDR3 spans 17 residues. Trimming took off 0 bases at V and 1 base at J, with 13 bases between the two ends. Germline assignment: CDR1 LNHDA and CDR2 SQIVND (reference sequence). Full variable domain (missing parts from reference TRBV19 and TRBJ1-3): DGGITQSPKYLFRKEGQNVTLSCEQNLNHDAMYWYRQDPGQGLRLIYYSQIVNDFQKGDIAEGYSVSREKKESFPLTVTSAQKNPTAFYLCASSIEAGRFSGNTIYFGEGSWLTVV.

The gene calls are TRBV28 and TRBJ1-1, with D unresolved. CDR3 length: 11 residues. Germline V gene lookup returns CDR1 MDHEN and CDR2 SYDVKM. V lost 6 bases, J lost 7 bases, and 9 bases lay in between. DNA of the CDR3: TGTGCCAGCAGGAGTGGGTTTGAAGCTTTCTTT. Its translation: CASRSGFEAFF.

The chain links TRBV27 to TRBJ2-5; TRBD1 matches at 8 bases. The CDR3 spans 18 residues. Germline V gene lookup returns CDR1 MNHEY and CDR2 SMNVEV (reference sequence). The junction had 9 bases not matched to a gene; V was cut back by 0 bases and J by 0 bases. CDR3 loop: CASSLSTHGQGHQETQYF. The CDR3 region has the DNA TGTGCCAGCAGTTTATCGACCCACGGACAGGGTCACCAAGAGACCCAGTACTTC.

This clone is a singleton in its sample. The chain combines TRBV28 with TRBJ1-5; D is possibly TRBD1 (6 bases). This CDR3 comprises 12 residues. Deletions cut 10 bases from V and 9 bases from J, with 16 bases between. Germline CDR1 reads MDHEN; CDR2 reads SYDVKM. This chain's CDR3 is CATKPPQGPQHF. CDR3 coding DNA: TGTGCCACTAAGCCGCCACAGGGGCCCCAGCATTTT. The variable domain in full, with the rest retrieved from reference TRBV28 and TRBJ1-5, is DVKVTQSSRYLVKRTGEKVFLECVQDMDHENMFWYRQDPGLGLRLIYFSYDVKMKEKGDIPEGYSVSREKKERFSLILESASTNQTSMYLCATKPPQGPQHFGDGTRLSIL.

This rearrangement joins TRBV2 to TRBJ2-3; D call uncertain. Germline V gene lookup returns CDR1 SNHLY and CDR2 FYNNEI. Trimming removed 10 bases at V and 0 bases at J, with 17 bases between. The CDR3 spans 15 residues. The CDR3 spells CANSFRRLSTDTQYF. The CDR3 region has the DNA TGTGCCAACTCCTTCCGGCGCCTTAGCACAGATACGCAGTATTTT.

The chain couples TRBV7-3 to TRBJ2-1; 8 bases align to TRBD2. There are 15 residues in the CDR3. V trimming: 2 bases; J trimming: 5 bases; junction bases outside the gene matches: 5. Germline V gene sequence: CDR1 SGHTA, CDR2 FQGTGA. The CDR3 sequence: CASSLAGGLNNEQFF. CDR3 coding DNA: TGTGCCAGCAGCTTAGCGGGAGGTCTGAACAATGAGCAGTTCTTC. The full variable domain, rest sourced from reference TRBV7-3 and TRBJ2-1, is GAGVSQTPSNKVTEKGKYVELRCDPISGHTALYWYRQSLGQGPEFLIYFQGTGAADDSGLPNDRFFAVRPEGSVSTLKIQRTERGDSAVYLCASSLAGGLNNEQFFGPGTRLTVL.

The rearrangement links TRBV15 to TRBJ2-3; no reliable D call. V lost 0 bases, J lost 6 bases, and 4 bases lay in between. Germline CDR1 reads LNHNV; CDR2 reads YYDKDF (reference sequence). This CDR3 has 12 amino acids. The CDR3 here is CATSRDTDTQYF. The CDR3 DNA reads TGTGCCACCAGCAGAGATACCGATACGCAGTATTTT.

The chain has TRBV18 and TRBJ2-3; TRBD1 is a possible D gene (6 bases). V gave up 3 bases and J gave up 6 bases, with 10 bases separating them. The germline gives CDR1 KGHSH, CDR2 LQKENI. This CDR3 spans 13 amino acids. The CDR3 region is CASSPRGVDTQYF. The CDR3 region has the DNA TGTGCCAGCTCACCCAGGGGAGTCGATACGCAGTATTTT.

The CDR3 sequence: CASSPAGTGQETQYF. For the CDR3, the DNA is TGTGCCAGCTCACCTGCTGGGACAGGCCAAGAGACCCAGTACTTC. V gene TRBV18 combines with J gene TRBJ2-5; TRBD1 matches at 8 bases. The V and J ends lost 3 bases and 1 base, in that order; junction bases with no gene match: 4. In germline, CDR1 is KGHSH, CDR2 LQKENI. This CDR3 is 15 amino acids long. The whole variable domain, filled in from reference TRBV18 and TRBJ2-5, reads NAGVMQNPRHLVRRRGQEARLRCSPMKGHSHVYWYRQLPEEGLKFMVYLQKENIIDESGMPKERFSAEFPKEGPSILRIQQVVRGDSAAYFCASSPAGTGQETQYFGPGTRLLVL.